The clone carrying this TCR beta chain was seen only a few times. Its antigen is not identified. These data originate in a study of CD8 T cells in ankylosing spondylitis. Study-level findings and limits: Blood of patients with ankylosing spondylitis appeared to be characterized by a TCR beta motif of fewer than 10 highly homologous variants.

The CDR3 covers 14 residues. Trimming shortened V by 1 base and J by 4 bases, and 10 bases separated the two germline ends. CDR1 is LGHNA, CDR2 YSLEER, per germline. Each TCR beta library was made by quantitative 5'-RACE that incorporated molecular barcodes. Each CDR3 protein gets one entry after TCRdb re-called the 5' RACE reads with MiXCR. The sample has 750,000 to 850,000 distinct CDR3 sequences, about 10% seen once. The J gene is TRBJ2-5, the V gene TRBV4-3; the D is unclear. Sequencing was carried out using blood, either unsorted or a sorted T cell fraction (not recorded which). The sequence came from a male donor with ankylosing spondylitis. The CDR3 DNA is TGCGCCAGCAGCCAAGCTTCTACCTCAGAGACCCAGTACTTC. Amino acid sequence: CASSQASTSETQYF.